These T cell receptor beta chains were read from a single sample in a study of shared clonotypes between healthy human individuals. The method was immunoSEQ multiplex PCR; TCRdb's version includes in-frame clones alone and lacks a portion of them. Here the sample spans 2 million to 2.5 million clones, about 94% being singletons. The sample consisted of naive CD4+ T cells sorted from blood. The receptor source for this set is a man aged 18 to 30 in good health. Both conserved end residues are trimmed from each CDR3. Each record gives: V gene, CDR3 length, J gene, CDR3 protein.

TRBV3-1/TRBV3-2	6	TRBJ2-3	AIRPQY
TRBV5-1	13	TRBJ2-1	ASSLARESYNEQF
TRBV10-3	11	TRBJ2-7	AISDGQGFEQY
TRBV19	13	TRBJ2-7	ASSIDQTLAGEQY
TRBV11-2	11	TRBJ1-5	ASSRRFGQPQH
TRBV30	13	TRBJ1-4	AWSVLSARLGKLF
TRBV6-6	11	TRBJ2-3	ASRNSGTDTQY
TRBV19	15	TRBJ2-7	ASSPPSVRGSTYEQY
TRBV28	7	TRBJ2-7	ANSGGPI
TRBV6-1	9	TRBJ2-5	ASTSLGAQY
TRBV29-1	9	TRBJ2-7	SVEGISEQY
TRBV5-1	11	TRBJ2-3	ASSLVAEDTQY
TRBV7-9	13	TRBJ2-5	ASSSSTGYQETQY
TRBV6-6	11	TRBJ1-5	ASSYEGIQPQH
TRBV6-5	13	TRBJ2-7	ASSYSPGGPYGQY
TRBV7-3	12	TRBJ2-7	ASSSAGLSRVQY
TRBV6-1	16	TRBJ1-3	ASSGLPGQMNSGNTIY
TRBV7-9	13	TRBJ1-5	ASSPVGERNQPQH
TRBV5-1	13	TRBJ1-5	ASSLDGGLTQPQH
TRBV9	17	TRBJ2-6	ASSVARQGASSGANVLT
TRBV18	12	TRBJ2-4	ASSPGPNANIQY
TRBV30	12	TRBJ2-7	AWSGIIRSYEQY
TRBV4-3	14	TRBJ2-1	ASSPLGGQGSVLMF
TRBV28	11	TRBJ1-2	ASSLDGYYGYT
TRBV2	16	TRBJ1-5	ASSRGTGDLYSNQPQH
TRBV19	13	TRBJ1-2	ASSPTSEARYGYT
TRBV7-2	11	TRBJ2-3	ASRIASTDTQY
TRBV5-1	15	TRBJ1-4	ASSVAGTGGTNEKLF
TRBV5-5	11	TRBJ1-2	ASSRDGNYGYT
TRBV28	12	TRBJ2-7	ASTKPGHFYEQY
TRBV5-1	13	TRBJ2-1	ASSLEGENYNEQF